Presented here are 13 T cell receptor beta chains from one specimen sequenced in a study of patients and donors after allogeneic stem cell transplantation. TCRdb re-called the RT-PCR reads through MiXCR, storing one row per CDR3 protein. The sample lists 15,000 to 20,000 distinct CDR3 sequences, 4.9% occurring once. The sample comprised blood, either unsorted or a sorted T cell fraction (not recorded which). These receptors came from a human donor who was either an allogeneic HSCT recipient or a stem cell or donor lymphocyte infusion donor (not recorded which). It is not recorded whose cells these are; they may come from a transplant donor.

This clonotype was found a few times. The chain has TRBV5-1 and TRBJ2-3; 12 nucleotides line up with TRBD2. V lost 4 bases and J lost 12; bases outside the gene matches: 18. CDR1 is SGHRS and CDR2 is YFSETQ in the germline V gene. The length of the CDR3 is 17 residues. CDR3 region: CASSPPLAGGITDSQYF. CDR3 coding DNA: TGCGCCAGCAGCCCCCCACTAGCGGGGGGAATCACAGATTCACAGTATTTT.

This clonotype is categorized as large (0.1 to 1%). This chain links TRBV7-9 with TRBJ1-5, with D tentatively TRBD1 (5 bases). The germline V gene has CDR1 SEHNR and CDR2 FQNEAQ (reference sequence). V was clipped by 5 bases and J by 5 bases, with 16 bases between them. The CDR3 has 15 amino acids. As DNA, the CDR3 is TGTGCCAGCAGCCCTTGGGGCGGGGCAGATCAGCCCCAGCATTTT. This translates into CASSPWGGADQPQHF. Based on the CDR3 plus reference TRBV7-9 and TRBJ1-5, the full variable domain is DTGVSQNPRHKITKRGQNVTFRCDPISEHNRLYWYRQTLGQGPEFLTYFQNEAQLEKSRLLSDRFSAERPKGSFSTLEIQRTEQGDSAMYLCASSPWGGADQPQHFGDGTRLSIL.

The sample holds many counts of this clonotype. The chain joins TRBV7-9 to TRBJ1-2, with D uncertain. The germline V and J ends were trimmed by 3 bases and 5 bases, with 7 bases remaining between them. CDR3 length equals 12 residues. From germline, CDR1 is SEHNR and CDR2 FQNEAQ (reference sequence). In DNA, the CDR3 is TGTGCCAGCAGCTTTGAGGGTTATGGCTACACCTTC. Translation gives CASSFEGYGYTF.

This clonotype was detected ten times or more. The chain uses TRBV10-1 and TRBJ2-4; weak D call: TRBD2 (6 bases). The CDR3 consists of 14 residues. Trimming left V 2 bases short and J 5 bases short, with 10 bases between. Germline loops: CDR1 WNHNN, CDR2 SYGVQD (reference sequence). In DNA, the CDR3 is TGCGCCAGCAGTGAGGGAGGGGAGGAAAACATTCAGTACTTC. Translating it yields CASSEGGEENIQYF.

This clonotype is termed large. The gene calls are TRBV12-3 or TRBV12-4 and TRBJ1-4; D gene uncertain. The CDR3 is made up of 13 amino acids. Trimming pared 3 bases from V and 6 bases from J, leaving 8 bases between. In DNA, the CDR3 is TGTGCCAGCAGTTTGTCAGCAGATGAAAAACTGTTTTTT. Its protein product is CASSLSADEKLFF.

This clonotype appeared many times. The chain couples TRBV7-9 to TRBJ2-5; TRBD2 aligns across 10 bases. The CDR3 is made up of 16 amino acids. Germline V gene sequence: CDR1 SEHNR, CDR2 FQNEAQ (reference sequence). The ends lost 3 bases at V and 5 bases at J; junction bases unmatched: 9. The CDR3 DNA reads as TGTGCCAGCAGCTTGGGAGCGGGGGGGCCGGAGGAGACCCAGTACTTC. Encoded protein: CASSLGAGGPEETQYF.

This clonotype was detected many times. The rearrangement links TRBV3-1 to TRBJ1-6; no clear D gene. Germline CDR1 is LGHDT and CDR2 is YNNKEL (reference sequence). V lost 3 bases, J lost 9 bases, and 12 bases lay in between. This CDR3 comprises 14 residues. The CDR3 bases are TGTGCCAGCAGCCACCCAGGAAAGACTTCACCCCTCCACTTT. Its protein product is CASSHPGKTSPLHF.

Many counts were recorded for this clonotype. The CDR3 loop reads CAITRDRGNTEAFF. The DNA of the CDR3 is TGTGCCATCACGAGGGACAGGGGTAACACTGAAGCTTTCTTT. The chain joins TRBV10-3 to TRBJ1-1; the match to TRBD1 covers 10 bases. CDR3 size: 14 residues. Losses at the gene ends were 7 bases for V and 2 bases for J; bases not matched to a gene: 4. Germline V gene lookup returns CDR1 ENHRY and CDR2 SYGVKD.

The chain is built from TRBV20-1 and TRBJ1-6; D gene ambiguous. From germline, CDR1 is DFQATT and CDR2 SNEGSKA (reference sequence). This CDR3 is 19 amino acids long. V was trimmed by 0 bases and J by 3 bases, leaving 21 bases between them. The CDR3 loop reads CSARDPSDARGFYNSPLHF. CDR3 DNA sequence: TGCAGTGCTAGAGATCCGTCGGACGCCCGAGGGTTCTATAATTCACCCCTCCACTTT.

This clonotype has just a few counts. This chain links TRBV10-3 with TRBJ2-5; 9 bases agree with TRBD1. This CDR3 contains 14 residues. V trimming: 7 bases; J trimming: 6 bases; junction bases outside the gene matches: 9. The germline V gene encodes CDR1 ENHRY and CDR2 SYGVKD. This CDR3 reads CAIKGRDRAQTQYF. CDR3 nucleotides: TGTGCCATCAAAGGACGGGACAGGGCGCAGACCCAGTACTTC.

This clonotype was counted at least ten times. The chain has TRBV9 and TRBJ2-7; D is ambiguous. This CDR3 has 14 residues. CDR1 is SGDLS and CDR2 is YYNGEE in the germline V gene. V was cut by 0 bases and J by 5 bases, with 12 bases left in between. DNA of the CDR3: TGTGCCAGCAGCGTAGAGCCCCGCCGGGACGAGCAGTACTTC. Its protein is CASSVEPRRDEQYF. Full variable domain (remainder filled in from reference TRBV9 and TRBJ2-7): DSGVTQTPKHLITATGQRVTLRCSPRSGDLSVYWYQQSLDQGLQFLIQYYNGEERAKGNILERFSAQQFPDLHSELNLSSLELGDSALYFCASSVEPRRDEQYFGPGTRLTVT.

This chain uses TRBV11-1 with TRBJ1-1, with D possibly being TRBD1 (6 bases). Germline CDR1 is SGHAT and CDR2 is FQDESV (reference sequence). The CDR3 contains 19 residues. Between the trimmed V and J ends, which lost 1 base and 5 bases, there was a span of 26 bases. CDR3 amino acids: CASSLDLSWGARMATEAFF. CDR3 nucleotide sequence: TGTGCCAGCAGCTTAGACCTCAGTTGGGGGGCGCGAATGGCTACTGAAGCTTTCTTT.

There are many counts of this clonotype. This chain joins TRBV20-1 and TRBJ2-3; 9 nucleotides match TRBD2. CDR1 is DFQATT and CDR2 is SNEGSKA in the germline V gene (reference sequence). V dropped 0 bases and J dropped 3; count of bases not matched to a gene: 4. This CDR3 contains 15 residues. The CDR3 DNA reads TGCAGTGCTAGAGACCCCAGCGGGGGGACAGATACGCAGTATTTT. Translation gives CSARDPSGGTDTQYF.